This T cell receptor beta chain was recovered during a study of tumor-infiltrating lymphocytes in localized non-small cell lung cancer. This table comes from immunoSEQ multiplex PCR, and its TCRdb copy is limited to in-frame clones, with some not included. The sample contains 9,500 to 11,000 clones, around 76% of which appear only once. V gave up 2 bases and J gave up 1 base, with 5 bases separating them. The CDR3 is 13 amino acids. Germline values: CDR1 SGHAT, CDR2 FQNNGV. The clonotype was recovered from a human donor with non-small cell lung cancer. The sequencing input was uninvolved lung tissue not adjacent to the tumor. The chain uses TRBV11-2 and TRBJ2-5; D call uncertain. The CDR3 loop reads CASSLWSQETQYF. The CDR3 DNA reads as TGTGCCAGCAGCTTATGGAGCCAAGAGACCCAGTACTTC.